The 4 T cell receptor beta chains given below trace back to one sample, sequenced in a study of OX40 agonist ivuxolimab in advanced cancers. Data came from immunoSEQ multiplex PCR; TCRdb stores just in-frame clones and leaves some out. Of more than 60,000 clones listed, about 86% are singletons. The material sequenced was CD4+ or CD8+ T cells sorted from blood, taken in a trial of the OX40 agonist ivuxolimab. The receptors here all came from an adult with an advanced solid tumor such as melanoma, head and neck, liver or kidney cancer.

This clone was found once. V is TRBV19 and J is TRBJ1-1; 9 positions agree with TRBD1. The V and J ends lost 2 bases and 1 base, in that order; junction bases with no gene match: 8. The CDR3 contains 17 residues. Germline V gene lookup returns CDR1 LNHDA and CDR2 SQIVND (reference sequence). CDR3 sequence reads: CASSIIIGTGPNTEAFF. For the CDR3, the DNA is TGTGCCAGTAGTATAATAATCGGGACAGGGCCGAACACTGAAGCTTTCTTT.

This chain uses TRBV21-1 with TRBJ1-1. TRBV21-1 is marked as a pseudogene. There are 15 residues in the CDR3. This CDR3 is CASSKRWRTDTEAFF. Here the CDR3 DNA reads TGTGCCAGCAGCAAAAGGTGGAGAACTGACACTGAAGCTTTCTTT.

This clone was observed a few times. The J gene is TRBJ1-1, the V gene TRBV10-3, with a tentative D call TRBD1 (5 bases). V was clipped by 4 bases and J by 0 bases, with 9 bases between them. The CDR3 covers 14 residues. Germline V CDR1 and CDR2: ENHRY, SYGVKD. The chain's CDR3 is CAISGGNLNTEAFF. CDR3 nucleotides: TGTGCCATCAGTGGGGGGAACCTGAACACTGAAGCTTTCTTT.

The chain couples TRBV27 to TRBJ2-1; possibly TRBD1 or TRBD2 for D (6 bases each). Per the germline V gene, CDR1 is MNHEY and CDR2 is SMNVEV (reference sequence). V was cut by 6 bases and J by 2 bases, with 14 bases left in between. The CDR3 length is 15 residues. The CDR3 sequence: CASSGGRGAYNEQFF. As DNA, the CDR3 is TGTGCCAGCAGCGGGGGCAGGGGCGCCTACAATGAGCAGTTCTTC.